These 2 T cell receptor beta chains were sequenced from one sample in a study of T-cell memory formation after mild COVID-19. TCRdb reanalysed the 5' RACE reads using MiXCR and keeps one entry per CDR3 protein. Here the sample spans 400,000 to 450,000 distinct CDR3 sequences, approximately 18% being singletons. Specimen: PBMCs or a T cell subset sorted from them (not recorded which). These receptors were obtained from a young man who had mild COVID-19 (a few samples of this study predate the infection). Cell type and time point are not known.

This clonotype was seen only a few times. CDR3 DNA: TGTGCCAGCTCGTCCTCAGGGGGAAGCCCCTACGAGCAGTACTTC. It specifies CASSSSGGSPYEQYF. This chain links TRBV18 with TRBJ2-7; 7 bases are shared with TRBD1. J lost 2 bases, V lost 6 bases, and 10 bases had no gene match. Germline CDR1 KGHSH, CDR2 LQKENI. This CDR3 has 15 residues.

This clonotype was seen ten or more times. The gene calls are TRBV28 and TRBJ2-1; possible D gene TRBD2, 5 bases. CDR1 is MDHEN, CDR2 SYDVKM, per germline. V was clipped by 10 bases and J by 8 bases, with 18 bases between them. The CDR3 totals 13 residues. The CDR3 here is CAISRGFRDEQFF. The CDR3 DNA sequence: TGTGCCATCTCGCGAGGGTTTCGCGATGAGCAGTTCTTC.